These T cell receptor beta chains were read from a single sample in a study of cytomegalovirus exposure and HLA in healthy donors. Measured with immunoSEQ multiplex PCR; TCRdb has only the in-frame clones, and not every one. The profile covers 150,000 to 200,000 clones, with about 81% appearing a single time and less than 1.6% taken by the ten largest. Specimen: PBMCs. The receptors come from a girl between 10 and 17 years old in good health and CMV-seropositive. The CDR3 runs from the conserved cysteine through the conserved F or W. The order of the fields is V gene, D gene, clone size, J gene, CDR3 protein, CDR3 DNA. A D gene is named only where the DNA matches it firmly. Only part of the rows carry a size: once, few, many, or a class if the clone is expanded.

v_gene: TRBV28; d_gene: -; abundance: few; j_gene: TRBJ2-2; CDR3aa: CASSSPRDSYTGELFF; CDR3nt: TGTGCCAGCAGTTCCCCCCGGGACTCCTACACCGGGGAGCTGTTTTTT
v_gene: TRBV11-3; d_gene: -; abundance: -; j_gene: TRBJ1-1; CDR3aa: CASSSQVGRRSEAFF; CDR3nt: TGTGCCAGCAGCTCCCAGGTGGGGCGTCGGTCTGAAGCTTTCTTT
v_gene: TRBV7-9; d_gene: -; abundance: -; j_gene: TRBJ1-2; CDR3aa: CASSFQGWASGGYTF; CDR3nt: TGTGCCAGCAGCTTTCAAGGCTGGGCCTCTGGGGGCTACACCTTC
v_gene: TRBV11-2; d_gene: TRBD2; abundance: once; j_gene: TRBJ2-4; CDR3aa: CASSLDVHPGGNIQYF; CDR3nt: TGTGCCAGCAGCTTAGATGTGCATCCGGGGGGAAACATTCAGTACTTC
v_gene: TRBV11-2; d_gene: TRBD1; abundance: -; j_gene: TRBJ1-2; CDR3aa: CASSFGQGGYGYTF; CDR3nt: TGTGCCAGCAGCTTTGGTCAGGGGGGTTATGGCTACACCTTC
v_gene: TRBV10-3; d_gene: -; abundance: -; j_gene: TRBJ2-5; CDR3aa: CAIKQRASQETQYF; CDR3nt: TGTGCCATCAAACAGCGGGCCTCACAAGAGACCCAGTACTTC
v_gene: TRBV7-8; d_gene: -; abundance: -; j_gene: TRBJ2-2; CDR3aa: CASSLGAPQGGELFF; CDR3nt: TGTGCCAGCAGCTTAGGGGCCCCTCAGGGCGGGGAGCTGTTTTTT
v_gene: TRBV7-3; d_gene: TRBD2; abundance: -; j_gene: TRBJ2-1; CDR3aa: CASSGAGGPVYNEQFF; CDR3nt: TGTGCCAGCAGTGGGGCGGGAGGGCCGGTCTACAATGAGCAGTTCTTC
v_gene: TRBV28; d_gene: TRBD1; abundance: -; j_gene: TRBJ1-5; CDR3aa: CASSRNRGPGQPQHF; CDR3nt: TGTGCCAGCAGCCGAAACAGGGGGCCGGGGCAGCCCCAGCATTTT
v_gene: TRBV4-3; d_gene: TRBD1; abundance: -; j_gene: TRBJ1-2; CDR3aa: CASSQEGTGPIVGYTF; CDR3nt: TGCGCCAGCAGCCAAGAAGGGACAGGTCCTATAGTCGGCTACACCTTC
v_gene: TRBV5-1; d_gene: -; abundance: -; j_gene: TRBJ1-1; CDR3aa: CASCDAWTEAFF; CDR3nt: TGCGCCAGCTGCGATGCGTGGACTGAAGCTTTCTTT
v_gene: TRBV4-1; d_gene: TRBD2; abundance: few; j_gene: TRBJ2-1; CDR3aa: CASRRSASGLAGGYSEQFF; CDR3nt: TGCGCCAGCCGCCGCTCCGCTTCGGGACTAGCGGGAGGCTACAGTGAGCAGTTCTTC
v_gene: TRBV7-6; d_gene: TRBD1; abundance: -; j_gene: TRBJ2-3; CDR3aa: CASSDSTGPDTQYF; CDR3nt: TGTGCCAGCAGCGACTCGACAGGGCCAGATACGCAGTATTTT
v_gene: TRBV5-1; d_gene: TRBD2; abundance: once; j_gene: TRBJ2-1; CDR3aa: CASSLGESGGKQFF; CDR3nt: TGCGCCAGCAGCTTGGGCGAGTCGGGGGGGAAGCAGTTCTTC
v_gene: TRBV6-6; d_gene: -; abundance: few; j_gene: TRBJ1-5; CDR3aa: CASSTQQGSNQPQHF; CDR3nt: TGTGCCAGCAGTACCCAACAGGGTAGCAATCAGCCCCAGCATTTT
v_gene: TRBV11-2; d_gene: TRBD1; abundance: -; j_gene: TRBJ2-7; CDR3aa: CASSGTYQGQGTEQYF; CDR3nt: TGTGCCAGCAGCGGAACCTATCAGGGACAGGGGACCGAGCAGTACTTC
v_gene: TRBV5-1; d_gene: TRBD1; abundance: once; j_gene: TRBJ1-4; CDR3aa: CASSQTGATNEKLFF; CDR3nt: TGCGCCAGCAGCCAGACAGGGGCAACTAATGAAAAACTGTTTTTT
v_gene: TRBV6-5; d_gene: TRBD2; abundance: -; j_gene: TRBJ2-3; CDR3aa: CASINSGTPFVQYF; CDR3nt: TGTGCCAGTATAAATAGCGGGACCCCTTTTGTGCAGTATTTT
v_gene: TRBV6-1; d_gene: -; abundance: -; j_gene: TRBJ1-1; CDR3aa: CASSEAHYRSLNTEAFF; CDR3nt: TGTGCCAGCAGTGAAGCGCATTACAGGAGCCTGAACACTGAAGCTTTCTTT
v_gene: TRBV6-5; d_gene: -; abundance: once; j_gene: TRBJ2-7; CDR3aa: CASSYSRTRSYEQYF; CDR3nt: TGTGCCAGCAGTTACTCTCGAACGCGATCCTACGAGCAGTACTTC
v_gene: TRBV19; d_gene: TRBD1; abundance: -; j_gene: TRBJ2-4; CDR3aa: CASSIVMGQGERENIQYF; CDR3nt: TGTGCCAGTAGTATAGTAATGGGACAGGGGGAGCGGGAAAACATTCAGTACTTC
v_gene: TRBV6-1; d_gene: -; abundance: -; j_gene: TRBJ2-3; CDR3aa: CASSESVSGDTDTQYF; CDR3nt: TGTGCCAGCAGTGAATCAGTTAGCGGCGACACAGATACGCAGTATTTT
v_gene: TRBV19; d_gene: -; abundance: -; j_gene: TRBJ1-2; CDR3aa: CANQHTKQGIRLYGYTF; CDR3nt: TGTGCCAACCAGCACACCAAACAGGGTATTAGGCTATATGGCTACACCTTC
v_gene: TRBV7-9; d_gene: TRBD2; abundance: -; j_gene: TRBJ2-1; CDR3aa: CASSPSTSGRFNEQFF; CDR3nt: TGTGCCAGCAGCCCCTCGACTAGCGGGAGGTTCAATGAGCAGTTCTTC
v_gene: TRBV5-1; d_gene: TRBD2; abundance: -; j_gene: TRBJ2-1; CDR3aa: CASSKVLAGTAEQFF; CDR3nt: TGCGCCAGCAGCAAGGTTCTAGCGGGAACCGCTGAGCAGTTCTTC
v_gene: TRBV9; d_gene: TRBD1; abundance: -; j_gene: TRBJ1-3; CDR3aa: CASSDGRGQENSGNTIYF; CDR3nt: TGTGCCAGCAGCGACGGTAGGGGACAGGAGAACTCTGGAAACACCATATATTTT
v_gene: TRBV30; d_gene: TRBD1; abundance: -; j_gene: TRBJ1-5; CDR3aa: CAWSGATDRVNQPQHF; CDR3nt: TGTGCCTGGAGTGGGGCGACGGACAGGGTCAATCAGCCCCAGCATTTT
v_gene: TRBV18; d_gene: TRBD2; abundance: -; j_gene: TRBJ2-3; CDR3aa: CASSLLSGGVTDTQYF; CDR3nt: TGTGCCAGCTCACTCTTAAGCGGGGGAGTCACAGATACGCAGTATTTT
v_gene: TRBV9; d_gene: -; abundance: -; j_gene: TRBJ1-2; CDR3aa: CASSREDSTNYGYTF; CDR3nt: TGTGCCAGCAGCCGGGAGGACAGCACTAACTATGGCTACACCTTC
v_gene: TRBV10-3; d_gene: TRBD1; abundance: -; j_gene: TRBJ1-1; CDR3aa: CAISLRQGGVFDTEAFF; CDR3nt: TGTGCCATCAGTCTTCGACAGGGCGGGGTCTTTGACACTGAAGCTTTCTTT
v_gene: TRBV7-2; d_gene: -; abundance: -; j_gene: TRBJ2-7; CDR3aa: CASSGLGGYEQYF; CDR3nt: TGTGCCAGCAGCGGACTAGGGGGGTACGAGCAGTACTTC
v_gene: TRBV29-1; d_gene: -; abundance: -; j_gene: TRBJ2-6; CDR3aa: CSVDSSSGANVLTF; CDR3nt: TGCAGCGTCGACAGTAGTTCTGGGGCCAACGTCCTGACTTTC
v_gene: TRBV27; d_gene: -; abundance: -; j_gene: TRBJ2-3; CDR3aa: CASTYRAGTDTQYF; CDR3nt: TGTGCCAGCACATATCGGGCGGGAACGGATACGCAGTATTTT
v_gene: TRBV5-1; d_gene: -; abundance: -; j_gene: TRBJ1-1; CDR3aa: CASSSNGFTEAFF; CDR3nt: TGCGCCAGCAGCTCAAACGGTTTCACTGAAGCTTTCTTT
v_gene: TRBV29-1; d_gene: -; abundance: few; j_gene: TRBJ1-2; CDR3aa: CSAGWGQGYTF; CDR3nt: TGCAGCGCGGGCTGGGGGCAAGGCTACACCTTC